One T cell receptor (beta chain) is described in this entry. The antigen is unknown. V lost 7 bases, J lost 0 bases, and 7 bases lay in between. There are 13 residues in the CDR3. The germline V gene has CDR1 MNHEY and CDR2 SVGEGT. These data come from a study of CD8 T cells in ankylosing spondylitis. Whole-study findings and limits: Clones linked with disease were CD8+ and fairly uncommon in the peripheral blood. Several highly homologous variants made up a TCR beta motif that seemed to typify ankylosing spondylitis blood. A subset of motif variants has previously been described in the synovial fluid and blood of reactive arthritis. Matched ankylosing spondylitis synovial fluid reportedly showed significant enrichment of disease-linked clones.

For TCR beta, libraries came from quantitative 5'-RACE with molecular barcodes. TCRdb processed the 5' RACE reads anew with MiXCR; each CDR3 protein has one entry. The sample has around 390,000 distinct CDR3 sequences; about 22% are singletons. This clonotype originated in a male donor with ankylosing spondylitis. Sample: blood, either unsorted or a sorted T cell fraction (not recorded which). The chain combines TRBV6-2 or TRBV6-3 with TRBJ2-1; D gene uncertain. The CDR3 reads CASKGSSYNEQFF. For the CDR3, the DNA is TGTGCCAGCAAAGGTAGCTCCTACAATGAGCAGTTCTTC.